This TCR beta chain was identified in a study of T cells after yellow fever vaccination. Study at large: Preparation used SMART-Seq v4 Ultra Low Input for the low-cell-number fractions.

Study-wide results and caveats: Re-detected after boosting: most primary clones, 96% of CD4 and roughly 88% of CD8.

This clonotype has only a few counts. Antigen specificity is unknown. TCRdb redid the calling of the 5' RACE reads with MiXCR, one entry per CDR3 protein. The sample comprises some 73,000 distinct CDR3 sequences, about 7.7% of which are singletons, and approximately 42% rests with the top ten. The specimen comprised CD8+ T cells sorted from PBMCs, sampled on the day of the yellow fever booster vaccination. The receptor's source is a man aged 25-45 years who received the YFV17D yellow fever vaccine.

The CDR3 DNA is TGTGCCAGCAGCCCCCGACTAGCGGGGGGAGATGAGCAGTTCTTC. Amino acids: CASSPRLAGGDEQFF. The V call is TRBV9, the J call TRBJ2-1; the match to TRBD2 covers 13 bases. This CDR3 is built from 15 residues. The germline V gene has CDR1 SGDLS and CDR2 YYNGEE. Trimming removed 4 bases from V and 8 bases from J; junction bases left unmatched: 6.